This T cell receptor (beta chain) emerged from a study of blood T cell repertoires in COVID-19. Across the whole study: Material from acute and convalescent COVID-19 was sourced from the United States, Italy and Spain. PBMCs, B-cell-depleted T cells, or T cells were the source of the cDNA or gDNA that made up the material.

Original methodology: Estimation of nucleated cell counts was performed using reference gene primer amplification. Sequencing was performed with immunoSEQ multiplex PCR; in TCRdb, only in-frame clones are kept and a portion is missing. V and J calls and clone size are copied from that table; D and trimming were computed from the DNA. This table has 150,000 to 200,000 clones, roughly four fifths appearing once. Germline assignment: CDR1 SGHTA and CDR2 FQGTGA. The trim removed 5 bases at V and 6 bases at J, leaving 10 bases unmatched. This CDR3 has 15 residues. The chain links TRBV7-3 to TRBJ2-1; 7 bases align to TRBD1. The clonotype comes from a human donor in a cohort sampled during active COVID-19. The sample consisted of peripheral blood. CDR3 in DNA: TGTGCCAGCAGCCCGACAGGGTCAAACCGCAATGAGCAGTTCTTC. It yields the protein CASSPTGSNRNEQFF.